Listed below are T cell receptor beta chains from one sample, sequenced in a study of blood T cell repertoires in COVID-19. Assay: immunoSEQ multiplex PCR; the TCRdb copy retains only in-frame clones and omits some. Of 310,000 or so clones listed, roughly nine tenths are singletons. The sample consisted of PBMCs or T cells enriched from blood (not recorded which). The receptor source for this set is a woman younger than 45 who had recovered from COVID-19. Each CDR3 is given with its conserved first and last residue. The order of the fields is CDR3 DNA, CDR3 protein, D gene, J gene, V gene, clone size. D genes are given only for firm matches. Rows give clone size only sometimes, using once, few, many, or a class for an expanded clone.

DNA: TGTGCCAGCACCGCCGTCGGAGACAGCAATCAGCCCCAGCATTTT
CDR3: CASTAVGDSNQPQHF
D: .
J: TRBJ1-5
V: TRBV7-9
size: .

DNA: TGTGCCAGCAGCCCGGGGAACAGGGGATATGAAAAACTGTTTTTT
CDR3: CASSPGNRGYEKLFF
D: TRBD1
J: TRBJ1-4
V: TRBV14
size: once

DNA: TGTGCCAGCAGGCGGACTGTCAATGAGCAGTTCTTC
CDR3: CASRRTVNEQFF
D: .
J: TRBJ2-1
V: TRBV12-3/TRBV12-4
size: .

DNA: TGTGCCAGTAGTATAGATGACAGACATCAGCCCCAGCATTTT
CDR3: CASSIDDRHQPQHF
D: .
J: TRBJ1-5
V: TRBV19
size: once

DNA: TGTGCCAGTAGTATGGGTTGGAGGGCCCGATCTGAAGCTTTCTTT
CDR3: CASSMGWRARSEAFF
D: .
J: TRBJ1-1
V: TRBV19
size: .

DNA: TGTGCCAGCAGCAAGGGACAGGGGGGGTTTCATGAGCAGTTCTTC
CDR3: CASSKGQGGFHEQFF
D: TRBD1
J: TRBJ2-1
V: TRBV7-9
size: .

DNA: TGTGCCAGCAGCCAAGATCCCCGGGACAGCCGCATCTCACCCCTCCACTTT
CDR3: CASSQDPRDSRISPLHF
D: TRBD1
J: TRBJ1-6
V: TRBV3-1/TRBV3-2
size: .

DNA: TGTGCCAGCAGCTCCGATCGTGTTGGGCAGTTTAACTATGGCTACACCTTC
CDR3: CASSSDRVGQFNYGYTF
D: .
J: TRBJ1-2
V: TRBV5-4
size: .

DNA: TGCGCCAGCAGGGCACCATTGGCAGGGCGAACTGAAGCTTTCTTT
CDR3: CASRAPLAGRTEAFF
D: .
J: TRBJ1-1
V: TRBV4-1
size: .

DNA: TGTGCCAGCAGCCTTACAAGGGGTTCGGACTATGGCTACACCTTC
CDR3: CASSLTRGSDYGYTF
D: .
J: TRBJ1-2
V: TRBV9
size: .

DNA: TGTGCCTGGAGCTCGTCGCGGAATGAAGCTTTCTTT
CDR3: CAWSSSRNEAFF
D: .
J: TRBJ1-1
V: TRBV30
size: .

DNA: TGTGCCAGCAGCCCCGGGACAGGGAGCTCCTACGAGCAGTACTTC
CDR3: CASSPGTGSSYEQYF
D: TRBD1
J: TRBJ2-7
V: TRBV5-4
size: .

DNA: TGTGCCAGCAGCATAAACCCAAGGGACAGGGCAAACAGTAACTATGGCTACACCTTC
CDR3: CASSINPRDRANSNYGYTF
D: TRBD1
J: TRBJ1-2
V: TRBV13
size: .

DNA: TGCGCCAGCAGCTCCGGGGGACATGGCTACACCTTC
CDR3: CASSSGGHGYTF
D: .
J: TRBJ1-2
V: TRBV5-1
size: .

DNA: TGTGCCAGCAGTGAAGGGCGCATGGGACAGGGAAGTGCCAAAAACATTCAGTACTTC
CDR3: CASSEGRMGQGSAKNIQYF
D: TRBD1
J: TRBJ2-4
V: TRBV6-1
size: few

DNA: TGCGCCAGCAGCTCGCGGACTGCGGGAGAGACCCAGTACTTC
CDR3: CASSSRTAGETQYF
D: .
J: TRBJ2-5
V: TRBV5-1
size: .

DNA: TGCGCCAGCAGCCAACTTGGAACAGGGAAAGAAGACTACACCTTC
CDR3: CASSQLGTGKEDYTF
D: .
J: TRBJ1-2
V: TRBV4-3
size: .

DNA: TGTGCCATCAGTCTGACATCGTCAGGTGATTCACCCCTCCACTTT
CDR3: CAISLTSSGDSPLHF
D: .
J: TRBJ1-6
V: TRBV10-3
size: .

DNA: TGTGCCTGGACGAGGGACAGCTCCTACGAGCAGTACTTC
CDR3: CAWTRDSSYEQYF
D: TRBD1
J: TRBJ2-7
V: TRBV30
size: .

DNA: TGTGCCAGCAGGTCGGACAGACTAAACACCATATATTTT
CDR3: CASRSDRLNTIYF
D: .
J: TRBJ1-3
V: TRBV3-1/TRBV3-2
size: .

DNA: TGTGCCAGCAGCCCTTCCCGGGACAGGGGGAAAGAGACCCAGTACTTC
CDR3: CASSPSRDRGKETQYF
D: TRBD1
J: TRBJ2-5
V: TRBV11-3
size: .

DNA: TGTGCCAGTAGATTGACAGGGGTAGGCAATCAGCCCCAGCATTTT
CDR3: CASRLTGVGNQPQHF
D: TRBD1
J: TRBJ1-5
V: TRBV19
size: once

DNA: TGTGCCAGCAGCCTCCGGGACACCTACGAGCAGTACTTC
CDR3: CASSLRDTYEQYF
D: .
J: TRBJ2-7
V: TRBV3-1/TRBV3-2
size: few

DNA: TGTGCCAGTGGGGGGGGCGAGCAGTACTTC
CDR3: CASGGGEQYF
D: TRBD2
J: TRBJ2-7
V: TRBV6-6
size: .

DNA: TGTGCCAGCAGCTTGGAAACAGGGGTAGGGAGATATGGCTACACCTTC
CDR3: CASSLETGVGRYGYTF
D: TRBD1
J: TRBJ1-2
V: TRBV7-6
size: few

DNA: TGTGCCAGCAGTTACTCTTCAACAGTTGAATATGGCTACACCTTC
CDR3: CASSYSSTVEYGYTF
D: .
J: TRBJ1-2
V: TRBV6-5
size: .

DNA: TGCGCCAGCAGCTCACAGGGCTCCTACGAGCAGTACTTC
CDR3: CASSSQGSYEQYF
D: .
J: TRBJ2-7
V: TRBV4-3
size: .

DNA: TGCGCCAGCAGCCAAGATCTGGGACAGGGTTACGAGCAGTACTTC
CDR3: CASSQDLGQGYEQYF
D: TRBD1
J: TRBJ2-7
V: TRBV4-3
size: .

DNA: TGTGCCATCAGTCAAGCAGCGGAAACCTACAATGAGCAGTTCTTC
CDR3: CAISQAAETYNEQFF
D: .
J: TRBJ2-1
V: TRBV10-3
size: .

DNA: TGTGCCAGCTCACCGGACAGGGCGGGCACAGATACGCAGTATTTT
CDR3: CASSPDRAGTDTQYF
D: TRBD1
J: TRBJ2-3
V: TRBV18
size: .

DNA: TGTGCCAGCAGCCCGGGACAGTACTACGAGCAGTACTTC
CDR3: CASSPGQYYEQYF
D: TRBD1
J: TRBJ2-7
V: TRBV5-4
size: .

DNA: TGTGCCATCAGGCATCACCCGGACAGTACAGGGGAGCTGTTTTTT
CDR3: CAIRHHPDSTGELFF
D: .
J: TRBJ2-2
V: TRBV10-3
size: .

DNA: TGTGCCAGCAGCGTAGATTCAGGGGGAGCCTATGGCTACACCTTC
CDR3: CASSVDSGGAYGYTF
D: TRBD1
J: TRBJ1-2
V: TRBV9
size: .

DNA: TGCGCCAGCAGCCCCCGGGACAGAGCCTACGAGCAGTACTTC
CDR3: CASSPRDRAYEQYF
D: TRBD1
J: TRBJ2-7
V: TRBV4-1
size: .

DNA: TGTGCCAGCAGCCAAGATCACGGGGGTTTATCGTACACCGGGGAGCTGTTTTTT
CDR3: CASSQDHGGLSYTGELFF
D: .
J: TRBJ2-2
V: TRBV3-1/TRBV3-2
size: .

DNA: TGTGCCAGCACCGCCCCCGCGGGGGGGGGAGAGACCCAGTACTTC
CDR3: CASTAPAGGGETQYF
D: TRBD2
J: TRBJ2-5
V: TRBV2
size: .